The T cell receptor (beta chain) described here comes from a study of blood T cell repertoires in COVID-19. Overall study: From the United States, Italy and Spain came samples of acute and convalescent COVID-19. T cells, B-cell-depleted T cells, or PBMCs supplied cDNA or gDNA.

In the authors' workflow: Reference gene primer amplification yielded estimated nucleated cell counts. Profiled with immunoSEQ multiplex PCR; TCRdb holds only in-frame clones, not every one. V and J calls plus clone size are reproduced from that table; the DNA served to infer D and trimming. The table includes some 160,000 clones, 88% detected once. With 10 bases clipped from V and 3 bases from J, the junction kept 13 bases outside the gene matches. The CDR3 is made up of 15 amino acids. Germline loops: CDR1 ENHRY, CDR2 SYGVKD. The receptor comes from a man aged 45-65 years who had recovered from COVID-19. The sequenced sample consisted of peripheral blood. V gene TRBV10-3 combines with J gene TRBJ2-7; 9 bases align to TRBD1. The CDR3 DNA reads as TGTGCCACCCAAGAGCGACAGGGGGGCATCTACGAGCAGTACTTC. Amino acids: CATQERQGGIYEQYF.